This T cell receptor (beta chain) was sequenced for a study of cytomegalovirus exposure and HLA in healthy donors. Study-wide results and limits: TCR beta chains numbering 164 were designated cytomegalovirus-associated. Rates of TCR association differed by HLA locus in a later analysis, with DRB1 highest and HLA-C lowest.

Remarks on this clone: Its antigen remains unknown.

V lost 3 bases to trimming and J lost 3 bases; unmatched junction nucleotides: 5. CDR3 size: 15 residues. Germline CDR1 and CDR2: SGHNT and YENEEA. The PCR had 60 Vbeta and 13 Jbeta primers. TCRdb's table, derived via immunoSEQ multiplex PCR, lists solely in-frame clones and lacks some. The data contain roughly 150,000 clones, 80% of them singletons. Sequencing was done on a sample of PBMCs. The chain recombines TRBV11-3 with TRBJ2-7, with TRBD2 identical over 10 bases. This sequence was found in a woman aged 35 to 49 in good health and CMV-seronegative. The CDR3 reads CASSFLAGVDYEQYF. CDR3 coding DNA: TGTGCCAGCAGCTTCCTAGCGGGGGTTGACTACGAGCAGTACTTC.